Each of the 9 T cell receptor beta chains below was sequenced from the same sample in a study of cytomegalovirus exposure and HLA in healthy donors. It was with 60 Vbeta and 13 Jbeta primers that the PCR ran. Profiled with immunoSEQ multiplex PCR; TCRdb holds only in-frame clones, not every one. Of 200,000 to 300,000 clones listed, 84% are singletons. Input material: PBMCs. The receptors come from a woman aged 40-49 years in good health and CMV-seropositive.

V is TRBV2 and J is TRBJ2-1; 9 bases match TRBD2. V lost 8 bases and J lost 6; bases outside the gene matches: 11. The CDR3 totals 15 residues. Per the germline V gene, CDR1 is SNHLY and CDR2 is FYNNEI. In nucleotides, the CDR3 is TGTGCCAGCCAGGACTGGGTAGCGGGAGTCAATGAGCAGTTCTTC. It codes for CASQDWVAGVNEQFF.

CDR3: CASTRRRDRDRGLYEQYF. CDR3 nucleotides: TGTGCCAGCACCAGGAGAAGGGACCGGGACAGGGGGCTTTACGAGCAGTACTTC. The chain uses TRBV21-1 and TRBJ2-7; TRBD1 reflects the table's D call only, with no check against the DNA. TRBV21-1 is flagged as a pseudogene. This CDR3 contains 18 residues.

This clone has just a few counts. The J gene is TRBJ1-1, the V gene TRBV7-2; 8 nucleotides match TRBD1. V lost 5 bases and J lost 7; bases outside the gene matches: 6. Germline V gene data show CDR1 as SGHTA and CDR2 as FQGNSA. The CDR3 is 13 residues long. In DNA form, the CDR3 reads TGTGCCAGCAGCCCTTGGACAGGGATTGAAGCTTTCTTT. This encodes CASSPWTGIEAFF.

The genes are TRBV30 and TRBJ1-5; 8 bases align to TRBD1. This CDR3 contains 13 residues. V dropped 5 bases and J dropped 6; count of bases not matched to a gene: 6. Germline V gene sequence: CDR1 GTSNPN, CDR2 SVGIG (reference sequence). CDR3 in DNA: TGTGCCTGGGAGGACAGGGACGGTCAGCCCCAGCATTTT. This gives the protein CAWEDRDGQPQHF.

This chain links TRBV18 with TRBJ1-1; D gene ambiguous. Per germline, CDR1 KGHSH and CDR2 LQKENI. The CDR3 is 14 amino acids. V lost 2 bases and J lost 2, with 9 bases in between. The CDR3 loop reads CASSPSQENTEAFF. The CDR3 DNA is TGTGCCAGCTCACCATCTCAGGAAAACACTGAAGCTTTCTTT.

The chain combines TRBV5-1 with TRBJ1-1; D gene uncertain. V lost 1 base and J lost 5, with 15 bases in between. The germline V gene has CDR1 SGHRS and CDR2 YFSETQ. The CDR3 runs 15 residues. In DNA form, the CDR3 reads TGCGCCAGCAGCTTGCAAGAGGGAACCACAACTGAAGCTTTCTTT. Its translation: CASSLQEGTTTEAFF.

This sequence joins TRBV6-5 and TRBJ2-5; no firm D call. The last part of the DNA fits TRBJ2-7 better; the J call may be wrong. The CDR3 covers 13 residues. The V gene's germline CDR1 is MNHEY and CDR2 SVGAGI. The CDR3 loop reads CASSFVSSYEQYF. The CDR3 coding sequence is TGTGCCAGCAGTTTTGTTAGCTCCTACGAGCAGTACTTC.

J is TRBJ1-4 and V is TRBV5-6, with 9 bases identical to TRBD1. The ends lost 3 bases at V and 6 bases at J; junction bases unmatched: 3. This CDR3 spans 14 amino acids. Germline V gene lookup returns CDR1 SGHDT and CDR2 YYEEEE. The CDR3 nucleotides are TGTGCCAGCAGCTCACAGGGGGCATATGAAAAACTGTTTTTT. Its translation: CASSSQGAYEKLFF. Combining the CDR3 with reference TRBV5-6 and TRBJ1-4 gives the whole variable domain DAGVTQSPTHLIKTRGQQVTLRCSPKSGHDTVSWYQQALGQGPQFIFQYYEEEERQRGNFPDRFSGHQFPNYSSELNVNALLLGDSALYLCASSSQGAYEKLFFGSGTQLSVL.

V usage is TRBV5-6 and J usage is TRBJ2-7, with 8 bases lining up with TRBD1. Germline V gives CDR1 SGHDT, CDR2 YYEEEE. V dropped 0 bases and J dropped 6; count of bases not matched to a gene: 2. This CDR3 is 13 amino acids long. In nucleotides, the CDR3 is TGTGCCAGCAGCTTGGCAGGGGGCAGCGAGCAGTACTTC. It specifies CASSLAGGSEQYF. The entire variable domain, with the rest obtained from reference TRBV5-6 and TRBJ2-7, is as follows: DAGVTQSPTHLIKTRGQQVTLRCSPKSGHDTVSWYQQALGQGPQFIFQYYEEEERQRGNFPDRFSGHQFPNYSSELNVNALLLGDSALYLCASSLAGGSEQYFGPGTRLTVT.